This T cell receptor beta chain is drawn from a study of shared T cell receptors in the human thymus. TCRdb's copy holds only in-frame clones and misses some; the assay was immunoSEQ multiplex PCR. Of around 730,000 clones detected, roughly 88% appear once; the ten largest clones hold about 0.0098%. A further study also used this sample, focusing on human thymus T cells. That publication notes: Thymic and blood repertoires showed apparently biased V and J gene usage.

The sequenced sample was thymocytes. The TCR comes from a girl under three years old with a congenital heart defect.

This CDR3 is CASSAPGQGNEKLFF. For the CDR3, the DNA is TGTGCCAGCAGCGCCCCGGGACAGGGGAATGAAAAACTGTTTTTT. The rearrangement links TRBV5-4 to TRBJ1-4, with TRBD1 matching over 10 bases. The germline CDR1 and CDR2 sequences are SGHNT and YYREEE (reference sequence). The ends lost 4 bases at V and 5 bases at J; junction bases unmatched: 5. The CDR3 runs to 15 residues.